This T cell receptor (beta chain) was profiled in a study of T cells in Graves' hyperthyroidism and ophthalmopathy (dated by TCRdb to the late 2010s). In terms of the full investigation: Peripheral blood was collected at initial diagnosis, before any treatment. Prospective prediction of ophthalmopathy was tested in an independent validation cohort of 18 to 20 hyperthyroidism patients and 15 to 17 patients who later progressed to ophthalmopathy. To identify distinguishing TCR V-J signatures, a discovery cohort of around 100 patients was used, comprising some 45 with Graves' ophthalmopathy and around 57 with stable Graves' hyperthyroidism. In six Graves' hyperthyroidism patients, the study also compared T-cell repertoires from thyroid tissue with T-cell repertoires from blood. The paper describes TCR Vbeta CDR3 sequencing of more than 120 peripheral blood samples, made up of under 50 ophthalmopathy patients, roughly 72 hyperthyroidism patients and 17 progressor patients. The 95 to 100 discovery patients were randomly divided into training and test sets at a 7:3 ratio. Once sampling was done, hyperthyroidism patients were given methimazole at a starting dose of 30 mg daily, whereas ophthalmopathy patients were given high-dose intravenous methylprednisolone.

Stable Graves' hyperthyroidism was defined as the absence of progression to ophthalmopathy over 18 months of follow-up. Hyperthyroidism patients were newly diagnosed, had a disease duration of under 2 months, and were aged 18 to 65 years. The study excluded patients with uncontrolled infections, other autoimmune diseases, pregnancy or lactation. Diagnoses were established on the basis of clinical symptoms, serum thyroxine and TRAb, thyroid ultrasound, and orbital computed tomography. Ficoll-Paque density gradient centrifugation was used to isolate PBMCs from about 9.4 ml of fresh peripheral blood. Total RNA was extracted using Trizol reagent, and RNA quality was assessed on an Agilent 2100 Bioanalyzer. This clonotype was counted at least ten times. Its antigen is unknown. No much larger clonotype is one base removed from it; base qualities were not supplied. The TCR beta CDR3 regions were amplified from the RNA transcripts. For the first round of RT-PCR on the TCR CDR3, the HTBI primer set was used together with the Qiagen OneStep RT-PCR kit. Libraries were constructed in a second round of multiplex PCR, after which size selection and purification were carried out. Libraries were sequenced paired-end with 100 bp reads on an Illumina HiSeq2000. Turning to the authors' computational methods: Raw data were processed with SOAPnuke, discarding reads with adapters, uncalled bases, mean Phred below 15, or no exact constant-primer or identifier match. COPE v1.2.5 was used to merge the high-quality paired reads, and each unique nucleotide sequence was defined as a clonotype. MiTCR v1.1 was used to align clonotypes to the IMGT TRBV, TRBD and TRBJ reference segments. Analysis was restricted to V-J combinations with a frequency above 0.0001, which covered 99.2% of repertoires. A TCS score was defined as the ratio of F50 (clonal expansion) to E x V (chaos), with BLOSUM62-based TCRdist applied between CDR3 peptides within each V-J. Welch's t-statistics and random forest reduced 500 to 550 V-J features to fewer than 15, which were used in a naive Bayes classifier (R e1071). TCRdb handled the public reads itself, with Q25 trimming in fastp and clone calling in MiXCR, and kept productive beta chains. One record per CDR3 amino acid sequence lists the most common genes and DNA. These V and J calls derive from TCRdb rather than the authors' analysis. This sample lists under 350,000 distinct CDR3 sequences; around 23% were detected once. Roughly 52% of the sample comes from the top ten.

The germline V gene (reference sequence) provides CDR1 DFQATT and CDR2 SNEGSKA. V loses 6 bases of germline sequence and J loses 2 bases, and the interval between the two ends is 11 bases. Measured from the cysteine to the phenylalanine, the CDR3 is 13 residues long. Kept here is only the CDR3 DNA, which spans 39 bases and is read in frame from base 1. What the authors observed across the whole study: A model built on a 13 V-J signature distinguished ophthalmopathy from stable hyperthyroidism, reaching about 89% sensitivity and around 81% specificity in cross-validation and 80%/75% in testing. Sample size was not statistically predetermined, and blinding of investigators to group allocation was not performed. In validation, the model predicted progression to ophthalmopathy a median of roughly 6.5 months before onset, with approximately 70% sensitivity and about 72% specificity. Blood samples also contained most of the expanded thyroid clonotypes (frequency above 0.001), which suggests that blood repertoires may reflect thyroid immune responses.

The receptor's source is a woman in her forties or fifties with Graves' hyperthyroidism. Sequencing was done on a sample of blood. The chain was built from TRBV20-1 and TRBJ1-5; the D segment could be TRBD1, given 5 matching bases. The DNA sequence reads TGCAGTGCCAGGCGGGGGGGCAATCAGCCCCAGCATTTT. It encodes CSARRGGNQPQHF.